The 21 T cell receptor beta chains below all came from one sample that was sequenced in a study of identical twins. TCRdb passed the 5' RACE reads through MiXCR, listing each CDR3 protein once. This table has approximately 690,000 distinct CDR3 sequences, approximately 6.1% appearing once. Sequenced input: naive T cells sorted from blood. These receptors were obtained from a young man in good health.

The V gene is TRBV30, the J gene TRBJ1-2, with D possibly matching TRBD1 (6 bases). V lost 3 bases to trimming and J lost 14 bases, with 13 bases between them. Germline CDR1 and CDR2: GTSNPN and SVGIG (reference sequence). CDR3 length: 10 residues. The CDR3 loop reads CAWSWDTPTF. The CDR3 bases are TGTGCCTGGAGCTGGGACACCCCTACCTTC. The full variable domain, completed using reference TRBV30 and TRBJ1-2, is SQTIHQWPATLVQPVGSPLSLECTVEGTSNPNLYWYRQAAGRGLQLLFYSVGIGQISSEVPQNLSASRPQDRQFILSSKKLLLSDSGFYLCAWSWDTPTFGSGTRLTVV.

This clonotype was detected ten times or more. CDR3 nucleotides: TGTGCCAGCCGACGTGGCCAGGACTCCTACGAGCAGTACTTC. This codes for CASRRGQDSYEQYF. J is TRBJ2-7 and V is TRBV18; no clear D. CDR3 length equals 14 residues. Deletions cut 8 bases from V and 0 bases from J, with 14 bases between. Germline-derived CDR1 and CDR2 are KGHSH and LQKENI.

This clonotype was seen repeatedly, ten times or more. The rearrangement uses TRBV12-3 or TRBV12-4 and TRBJ1-1; D perhaps matches TRBD1 (5 bases). The V and J ends lost 8 bases and 1 base respectively, with 8 bases between them. The CDR3 has 12 amino acids. Written as DNA, the CDR3 is TGTGCCAGCGTTGGGGGGAACACTGAAGCTTTCTTT. Its translation: CASVGGNTEAFF.

The chain uses TRBV5-1 and TRBJ2-7, with D possibly TRBD1 on 5 matching bases. The length of the CDR3 is 12 residues. Trimming stripped 5 bases from V and 3 bases from J, with 9 bases between. CDR1 is SGHRS and CDR2 is YFSETQ in the germline V gene. In DNA, the CDR3 is TGCGCCAGCAGACAGGCGGACTACGAGCAGTACTTC. The encoded protein is CASRQADYEQYF.

The chain couples TRBV24-1 to TRBJ2-7; D is uncertain. The CDR3 extends over 12 amino acids. Per germline, CDR1 KGHDR and CDR2 SFDVKD. V shed 3 bases and J shed 4 bases, with 6 bases lying between them. CDR3: CATSDGEYEQYF. CDR3 sequence (DNA): TGTGCCACCAGTGATGGGGAATACGAGCAGTACTTC.

The gene calls are TRBV2 and TRBJ1-1, with 8 bases identical to TRBD1. Germline V gene sequence: CDR1 SNHLY, CDR2 FYNNEI. This CDR3 comprises 17 residues. The V and J ends lost 2 bases and 1 base, in that order; junction bases with no gene match: 9. CDR3 in amino acids: CASSEWRTGMGNTEAFF. In DNA form, the CDR3 reads TGTGCCAGCAGTGAATGGCGGACAGGGATGGGGAACACTGAAGCTTTCTTT.

This clonotype was seen at least ten times. V usage is TRBV7-2 and J usage is TRBJ2-7; no reliable D call. CDR1 and CDR2 (germline): SGHTA, FQGNSA. Trimming shortened V by 5 bases and J by 3 bases, and 17 bases separated the two germline ends. The CDR3 consists of 15 residues. The chain's CDR3 is CASSPNSGLVYEQYF. The CDR3 coding sequence is TGTGCCAGCAGCCCAAATTCCGGGCTGGTCTACGAGCAGTACTTC.

The chain couples TRBV27 to TRBJ1-5; D might be TRBD1 (6 bases). Germline V gives CDR1 MNHEY, CDR2 SMNVEV (reference sequence). Between the trimmed V and J ends, which lost 5 bases and 3 bases, there was a span of 20 bases. The CDR3 contains 17 residues. The DNA for the CDR3 is TGTGCCAGCAGTAGTTTTGGGTACAGGGTATTCAATCAGCCCCAGCATTTT. Its protein product is CASSSFGYRVFNQPQHF.

The sample holds a few counts of this clonotype. This chain connects TRBV20-1 to TRBJ2-4, with D possibly matching TRBD1 (6 bases). V lost 6 bases and J lost 0, with 15 bases in between. Germline assignment: CDR1 DFQATT and CDR2 SNEGSKA (reference sequence). This CDR3 region has 15 residues. In nucleotides, the CDR3 is TGCAGTGCAAGTGGACAGAAACTAGCCAAAAACATTCAGTACTTC. It translates to CSASGQKLAKNIQYF.

This clonotype showed up many times. V usage is TRBV29-1 and J usage is TRBJ1-6, with 8 bases fitting TRBD1. J was trimmed by 7 bases and V by 6 bases; bases with no gene match: 8. The CDR3 loop spans 14 amino acids. CDR1 SQVTM and CDR2 ANQGSEA come from the germline V gene. The CDR3 DNA reads as TGCAGCGTGATGACAGGGGAAGGGAATTCACCCCTCCACTTT. This translates into CSVMTGEGNSPLHF.

This clonotype was observed many times. This rearrangement joins TRBV7-2 to TRBJ2-7, with 8 bases aligning to TRBD2. V was clipped by 6 bases and J by 2 bases; unmatched bases: 6. Germline V gene data show CDR1 as SGHTA and CDR2 as FQGNSA. The CDR3 is 14 amino acids. The CDR3 is CASSLTGGTYEQYF. CDR3 coding DNA: TGTGCCAGCAGTTTGACGGGAGGGACCTACGAGCAGTACTTC.

Only a few counts were recorded for this clonotype. This sequence joins TRBV20-1 and TRBJ2-1, with 11 bases matching TRBD2. Germline CDR1 is DFQATT and CDR2 is SNEGSKA (reference sequence). The junction had 13 bases not matched to a gene; V was cut back by 0 bases and J by 0 bases. The CDR3 runs 20 residues. This chain's CDR3 is CSARDLGLAGGPSSYNEQFF. The DNA for the CDR3 is TGCAGTGCTAGAGATTTGGGGCTAGCGGGAGGACCGAGCTCCTACAATGAGCAGTTCTTC.

There are many counts of this clonotype. This sequence joins TRBV20-1 and TRBJ2-7, with D tentatively TRBD2 (6 bases). CDR1 and CDR2 (germline): DFQATT, SNEGSKA (reference sequence). The CDR3 covers 12 residues. In DNA form, the CDR3 reads TGCAGCGGGCGGGACTTAACCTACGAGCAGTACTTC. It codes for CSGRDLTYEQYF.

The rearrangement links TRBV7-9 to TRBJ2-1; 10 nucleotides align to TRBD2. The trim removed 10 bases at V and 2 bases at J, leaving 11 bases unmatched. The CDR3 is 16 residues long. CDR1 is SEHNR, CDR2 FQNEAQ, per germline (reference sequence). CDR3 DNA sequence: TGTGCCACTCACCCCCCTAGCGGGGGCCCCTACAATGAGCAGTTCTTC. This codes for CATHPPSGGPYNEQFF.

J is TRBJ2-1 and V is TRBV5-1; 9 nucleotides line up with TRBD1. CDR1 and CDR2 from the germline V gene are SGHRS and YFSETQ. The CDR3 spans 13 residues. V lost 0 bases and J lost 11; bases outside the gene matches: 3. In DNA form, the CDR3 reads TGCGCCAGCAGCTTGGAGGGACAGGGTCAGCAGTTCTTC. Its protein is CASSLEGQGQQFF.

In its sample, this clonotype was seen a few times. The genes are TRBV10-3 and TRBJ2-7; 10 bases fit TRBD1. V trimming: 5 bases; J trimming: 4 bases; junction bases outside the gene matches: 5. The germline gives CDR1 ENHRY, CDR2 SYGVKD. This CDR3 is built from 14 residues. The chain's CDR3 is CAISSTGGSYEQYF. As DNA, the CDR3 is TGTGCCATCAGTTCGACAGGGGGCTCTTACGAGCAGTACTTC.

This clonotype was detected ten times or more. The CDR3 region has the DNA TGCCGGACAGGGACGGCAGATACGCAGTATTTT. As protein: CRTGTADTQYF. The rearrangement links TRBV20-1 to TRBJ2-3, with TRBD1 matching over 8 bases. Germline CDR1 DFQATT, CDR2 SNEGSKA (reference sequence). This CDR3 spans 11 amino acids.

The chain employs TRBV2 and TRBJ1-4; D call uncertain. The germline CDR1 and CDR2 sequences are SNHLY and FYNNEI. V dropped 4 bases and J dropped 6 bases, with 9 bases sitting between them. This CDR3 spans 13 amino acids. In DNA, the CDR3 is TGTGCCAGCAGTGGGACCGGCTATGAAAAACTGTTTTTT. As protein: CASSGTGYEKLFF.

This clonotype was counted between two and nine times. The chain combines TRBV3-1 with TRBJ2-7, with 12 bases matching TRBD2. V dropped 0 bases and J dropped 5; count of bases not matched to a gene: 5. The germline gives CDR1 LGHDT, CDR2 YNNKEL (reference sequence). CDR3 size: 16 residues. The chain's CDR3 is CASSQDLAGGINEQYF. The CDR3, as DNA: TGTGCCAGCAGCCAAGATCTAGCGGGAGGGATCAACGAGCAGTACTTC.

This chain connects TRBV3-1 to TRBJ1-6; no firm D call. Germline CDR1 reads LGHDT; CDR2 reads YNNKEL (reference sequence). Trimming shortened V by 0 bases and J by 8 bases, and 5 bases separated the two germline ends. The CDR3 extends over 13 amino acids. The DNA of the CDR3 is TGTGCCAGCAGCCAAGATGATGATTCACCCCTCCACTTT. This gives the protein CASSQDDDSPLHF.

This clonotype was counted a few times. This chain uses TRBV27 with TRBJ1-2; D uncertain. The germline V gene has CDR1 MNHEY and CDR2 SMNVEV (reference sequence). V dropped 0 bases and J dropped 7 bases, with 12 bases sitting between them. CDR3 length equals 14 residues. The CDR3 DNA follows: TGTGCCAGCAGTTTATCGTATCCGGGCTCTGGCTACACCTTC. This encodes CASSLSYPGSGYTF.